This TCR beta chain was captured by sequencing in a study of response to subunit inactivated influenza vaccine. Findings and caveats of the study: Seasonal influenza vaccination, on each occasion, was suggested by the authors to recruit few new T cells.

This CDR3 spans 14 amino acids. Germline CDR1 SGHRS, CDR2 YFSETQ. This clonotype appeared many times. Its antigen is undetermined. Sequence at one end of the junction differs from germline and may be a read error. Via MiXCR, TCRdb re-called the RT-PCR reads, giving one row per CDR3 protein. This sample carries roughly 500,000 distinct CDR3 sequences, more than 15% of them seen once, and the ten largest clones take roughly 3.1%. The chain couples TRBV5-1 to TRBJ2-7; D may correspond to TRBD1 or TRBD2 (5 bases each). The specimen was CD4+ T cells sorted from PBMCs, collected around 2 years after vaccination. This TCR derives from a man between 50 and 75 years old who received an inactivated influenza vaccine. CDR3 sequence reads: CASSLAQGAYEQYF. In DNA, the CDR3 is TGTGCCAGCAGCCTTGCGCAGGGAGCCTACGAGCAGTACTTC.